This TCR beta chain was observed in a study of blood T cells in healthy people across ages. Through a sample-barcoded 5' primer and a J-beta primer mix, a second PCR was run for about 7 to 12 cycles. Using its own MiXCR run on the 5' RACE reads, TCRdb lists one record per CDR3 protein. The table shows some 900,000 distinct CDR3 sequences, with approximately 49% occurring only once. Study conclusions and caveats: Percentage of naive T cells showed a strong correlation with TCR beta diversity.

Per-sample PBMC isolation yielded at least 7 million cells. About this clonotype itself: What it recognizes is unknown.

Sequencing was done on a sample of blood. The receptor's source is a man in his thirties or forties in good health.

The CDR3 here is CASSLREKIRAGTPETQYF. The CDR3 region has the DNA TGTGCCAGCAGCTTACGGGAAAAGATAAGAGCGGGGACCCCAGAGACCCAGTACTTC. The chain is built from TRBV7-9 and TRBJ2-5, with 7 bases fitting TRBD2. Germline V CDR1 and CDR2: SEHNR, FQNEAQ (reference sequence). The ends lost 2 bases at V and 4 bases at J; junction bases unmatched: 19. The CDR3 is 19 amino acids.